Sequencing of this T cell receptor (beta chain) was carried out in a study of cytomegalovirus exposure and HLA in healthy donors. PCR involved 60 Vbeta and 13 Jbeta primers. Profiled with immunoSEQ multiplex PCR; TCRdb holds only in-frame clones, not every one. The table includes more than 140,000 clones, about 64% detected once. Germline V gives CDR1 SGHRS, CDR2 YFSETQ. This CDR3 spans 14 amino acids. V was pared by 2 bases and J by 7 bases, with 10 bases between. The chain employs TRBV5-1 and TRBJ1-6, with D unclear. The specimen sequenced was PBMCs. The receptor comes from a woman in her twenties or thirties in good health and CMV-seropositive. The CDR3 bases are TGCGCCAGCAGCTTCCGACCCGGGAATTCACCCCTCCACTTT. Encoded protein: CASSFRPGNSPLHF. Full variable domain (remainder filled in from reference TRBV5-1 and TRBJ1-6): KAGVTQTPRYLIKTRGQQVTLSCSPISGHRSVSWYQQTPGQGLQFLFEYFSETQRNKGNFPGRFSGRQFSNSRSEMNVSTLELGDSALYLCASSFRPGNSPLHFGNGTRLTVT.